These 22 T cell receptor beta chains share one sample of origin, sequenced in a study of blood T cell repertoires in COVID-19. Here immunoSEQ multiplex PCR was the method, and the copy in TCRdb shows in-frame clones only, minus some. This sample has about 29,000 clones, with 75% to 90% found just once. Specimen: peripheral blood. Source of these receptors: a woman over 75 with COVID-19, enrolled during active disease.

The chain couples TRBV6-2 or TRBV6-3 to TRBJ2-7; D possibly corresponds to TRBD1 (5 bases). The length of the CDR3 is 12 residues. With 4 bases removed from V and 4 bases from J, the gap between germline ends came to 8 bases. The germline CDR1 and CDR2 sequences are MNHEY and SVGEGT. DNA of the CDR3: TGTGCCAGCAGTTCCACAGGTTACGAGCAGTACTTC. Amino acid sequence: CASSSTGYEQYF.

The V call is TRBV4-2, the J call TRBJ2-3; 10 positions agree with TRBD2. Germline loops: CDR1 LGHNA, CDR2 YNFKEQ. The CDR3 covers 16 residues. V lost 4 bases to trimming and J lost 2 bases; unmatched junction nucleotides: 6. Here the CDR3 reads CASSPTSGTYTDTQYF. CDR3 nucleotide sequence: TGTGCCAGCAGCCCCACTAGCGGGACCTACACAGATACGCAGTATTTT.

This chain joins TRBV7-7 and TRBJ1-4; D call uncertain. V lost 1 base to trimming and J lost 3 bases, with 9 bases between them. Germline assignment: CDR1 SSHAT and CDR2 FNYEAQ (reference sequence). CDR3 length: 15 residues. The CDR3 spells CASSLGVGANEKLFF. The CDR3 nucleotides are TGTGCCAGCAGCTTAGGGGTGGGCGCTAATGAAAAACTGTTTTTT. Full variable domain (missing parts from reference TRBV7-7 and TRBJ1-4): GAGVSQSPRYKVTKRGQDVTLRCDPISSHATLYWYQQALGQGPEFLTYFNYEAQPDKSGLPSDRFSAERPEGSISTLTIQRTEQRDSAMYRCASSLGVGANEKLFFGSGTQLSVL.

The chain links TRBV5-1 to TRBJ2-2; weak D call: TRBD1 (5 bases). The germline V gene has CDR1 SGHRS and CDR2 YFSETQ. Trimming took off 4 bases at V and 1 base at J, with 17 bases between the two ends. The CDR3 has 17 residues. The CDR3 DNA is TGCGCCAGCAGCACGAGCCGGGTACAGGTGAACACCGGGGAGCTGTTTTTT. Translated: CASSTSRVQVNTGELFF.

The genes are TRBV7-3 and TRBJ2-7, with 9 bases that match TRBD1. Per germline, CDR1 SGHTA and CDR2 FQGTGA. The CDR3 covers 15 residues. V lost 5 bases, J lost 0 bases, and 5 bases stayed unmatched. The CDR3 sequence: CASSPGDRASYEQYF. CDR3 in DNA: TGTGCCAGCAGCCCCGGGGACAGGGCCTCCTACGAGCAGTACTTC.

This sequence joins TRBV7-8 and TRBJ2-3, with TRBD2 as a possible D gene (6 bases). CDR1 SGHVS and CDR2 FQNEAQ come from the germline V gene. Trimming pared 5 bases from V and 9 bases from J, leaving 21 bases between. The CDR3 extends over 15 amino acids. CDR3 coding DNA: TGTGCCAGCAGCCCCACGAGCGGGTTGGGTAAGACGCAGTATTTT. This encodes CASSPTSGLGKTQYF.

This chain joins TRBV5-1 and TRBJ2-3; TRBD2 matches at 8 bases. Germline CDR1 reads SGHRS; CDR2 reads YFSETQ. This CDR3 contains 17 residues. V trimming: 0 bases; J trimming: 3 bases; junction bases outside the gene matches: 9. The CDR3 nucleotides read TGCGCCAGCAGCTTGGACCAGCGGGGGACATCGACAGATACGCAGTATTTT. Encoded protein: CASSLDQRGTSTDTQYF.

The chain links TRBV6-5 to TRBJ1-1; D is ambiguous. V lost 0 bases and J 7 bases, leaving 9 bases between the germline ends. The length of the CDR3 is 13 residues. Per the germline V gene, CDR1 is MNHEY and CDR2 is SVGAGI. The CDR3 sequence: CASSYSEGLEAFF. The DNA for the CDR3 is TGTGCCAGCAGTTACTCCGAGGGCCTTGAAGCTTTCTTT.

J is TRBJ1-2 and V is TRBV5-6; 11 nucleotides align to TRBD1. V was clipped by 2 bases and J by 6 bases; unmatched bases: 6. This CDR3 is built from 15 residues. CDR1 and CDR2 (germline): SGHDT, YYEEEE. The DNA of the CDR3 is TGTGCCAGCAGCTTCCTGGACAGGGGGCAGGATGGCTACACCTTC. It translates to CASSFLDRGQDGYTF.

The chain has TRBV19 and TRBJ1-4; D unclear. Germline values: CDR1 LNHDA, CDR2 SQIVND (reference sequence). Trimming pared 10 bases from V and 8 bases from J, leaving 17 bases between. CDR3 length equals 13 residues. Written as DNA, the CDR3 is TGTGCCACCCGGGGTCGTTCTGAGGAAAAACTGTTTTTT. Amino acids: CATRGRSEEKLFF. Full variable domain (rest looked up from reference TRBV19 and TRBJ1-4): DGGITQSPKYLFRKEGQNVTLSCEQNLNHDAMYWYRQDPGQGLRLIYYSQIVNDFQKGDIAEGYSVSREKKESFPLTVTSAQKNPTAFYLCATRGRSEEKLFFGSGTQLSVL.

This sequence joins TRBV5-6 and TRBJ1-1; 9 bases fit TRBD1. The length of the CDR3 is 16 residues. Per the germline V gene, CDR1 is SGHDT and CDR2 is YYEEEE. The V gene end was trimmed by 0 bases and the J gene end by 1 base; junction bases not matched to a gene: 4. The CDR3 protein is CASSLAWTGANTEAFF. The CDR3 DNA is TGTGCCAGCAGCTTGGCCTGGACAGGGGCGAACACTGAAGCTTTCTTT.

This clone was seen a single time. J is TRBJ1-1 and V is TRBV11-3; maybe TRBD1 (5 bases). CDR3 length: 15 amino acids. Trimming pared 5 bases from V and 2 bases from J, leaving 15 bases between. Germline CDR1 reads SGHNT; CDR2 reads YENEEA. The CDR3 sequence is CASSLGPGGNTEAFF. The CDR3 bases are TGTGCCAGCAGCCTTGGACCGGGGGGAAACACTGAAGCTTTCTTT. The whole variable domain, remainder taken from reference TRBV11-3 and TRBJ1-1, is EAGVVQSPRYKIIEKKQPVAFWCNPISGHNTLYWYLQNLGQGPELLIRYENEEAVDDSQLPKDRFSAERLKGVDSTLKIQPAELGDSAVYLCASSLGPGGNTEAFFGQGTRLTVV.

CDR3 nucleotides: TGTGCCAGCAGCGCGACAGGGGGGAACACCATATATTTT. Its translation: CASSATGGNTIYF. The gene calls are TRBV5-4 and TRBJ1-3; 9 nucleotides agree with TRBD1. The CDR3 has 13 amino acids. Trimming took 4 bases from V and 7 from J; bases not matched to a gene: 3. Germline CDR1 is SGHNT and CDR2 is YYREEE (reference sequence).

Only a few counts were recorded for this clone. CDR3 bases: TGTGCCAGCAGCTTGTACCGCGGGGGAACGTACGAGCAGTACTTC. It specifies CASSLYRGGTYEQYF. The V gene is TRBV5-4, the J gene TRBJ2-7; the match to TRBD2 covers 7 bases. J gave up 4 bases and V 1 base, and 8 bases lay outside the gene matches. This CDR3 contains 15 residues. The germline V gene encodes CDR1 SGHNT and CDR2 YYREEE (reference sequence).

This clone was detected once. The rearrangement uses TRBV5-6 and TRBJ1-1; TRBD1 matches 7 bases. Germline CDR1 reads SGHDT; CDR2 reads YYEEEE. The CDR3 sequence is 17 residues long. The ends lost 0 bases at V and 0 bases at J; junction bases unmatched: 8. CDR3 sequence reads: CASSLEGAGNMNTEAFF. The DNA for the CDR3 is TGTGCCAGCAGCTTGGAGGGGGCAGGGAATATGAACACTGAAGCTTTCTTT. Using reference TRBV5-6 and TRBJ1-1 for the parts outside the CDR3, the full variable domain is DAGVTQSPTHLIKTRGQQVTLRCSPKSGHDTVSWYQQALGQGPQFIFQYYEEEERQRGNFPDRFSGHQFPNYSSELNVNALLLGDSALYLCASSLEGAGNMNTEAFFGQGTRLTVV.

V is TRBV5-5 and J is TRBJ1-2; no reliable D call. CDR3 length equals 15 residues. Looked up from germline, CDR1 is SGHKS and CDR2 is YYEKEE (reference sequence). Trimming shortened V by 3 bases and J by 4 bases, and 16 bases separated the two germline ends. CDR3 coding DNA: TGTGCCAGCAGCTCCGAGGTAGTGGCAGTCTATGGCTACACCTTC. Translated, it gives CASSSEVVAVYGYTF.

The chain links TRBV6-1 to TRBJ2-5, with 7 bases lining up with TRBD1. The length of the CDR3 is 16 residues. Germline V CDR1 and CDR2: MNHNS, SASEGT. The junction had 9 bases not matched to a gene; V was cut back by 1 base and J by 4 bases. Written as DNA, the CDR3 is TGTGCCAGCAGTGAAGGGGGAAGGGGGCGCGGAGAGACCCAGTACTTC. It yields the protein CASSEGGRGRGETQYF.

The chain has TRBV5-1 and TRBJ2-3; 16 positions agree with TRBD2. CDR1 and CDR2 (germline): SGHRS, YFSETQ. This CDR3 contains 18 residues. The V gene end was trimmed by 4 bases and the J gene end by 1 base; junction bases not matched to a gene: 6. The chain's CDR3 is CASSTGLAGGPRTDTQYF. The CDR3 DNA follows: TGCGCCAGCAGCACGGGACTAGCGGGGGGGCCGCGCACAGATACGCAGTATTTT.

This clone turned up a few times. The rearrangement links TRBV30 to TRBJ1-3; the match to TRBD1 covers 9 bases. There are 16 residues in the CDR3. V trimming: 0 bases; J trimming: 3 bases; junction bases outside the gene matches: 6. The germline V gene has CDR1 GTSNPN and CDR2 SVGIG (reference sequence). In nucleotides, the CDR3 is TGTGCCTGGAGTGTAACAGGGGGCAAGGTTGGAAACACCATATATTTT. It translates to CAWSVTGGKVGNTIYF.

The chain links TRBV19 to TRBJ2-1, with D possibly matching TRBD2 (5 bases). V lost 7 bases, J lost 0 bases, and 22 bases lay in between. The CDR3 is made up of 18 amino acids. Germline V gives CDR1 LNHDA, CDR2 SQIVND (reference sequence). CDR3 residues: CASMRRGLQASSYNEQFF. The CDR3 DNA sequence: TGTGCCAGTATGAGACGGGGTCTCCAAGCGAGCTCCTACAATGAGCAGTTCTTC.

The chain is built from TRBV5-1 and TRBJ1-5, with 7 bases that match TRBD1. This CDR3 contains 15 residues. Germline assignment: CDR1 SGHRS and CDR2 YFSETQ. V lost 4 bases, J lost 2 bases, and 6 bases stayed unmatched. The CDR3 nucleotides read TGCGCCAGCAGCCATTTAGGACAGGGCAATCAGCCCCAGCATTTT. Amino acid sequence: CASSHLGQGNQPQHF.

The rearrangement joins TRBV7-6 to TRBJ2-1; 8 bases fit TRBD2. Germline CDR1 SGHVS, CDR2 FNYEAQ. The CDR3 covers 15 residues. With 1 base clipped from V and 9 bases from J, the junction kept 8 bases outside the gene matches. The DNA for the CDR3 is TGTGCCAGCAGCTTAGAAGTGTCGGGGGGGGGTGAGCAGTTCTTC. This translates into CASSLEVSGGGEQFF.